A single sample gave rise to the 17 T cell receptor beta chains below, sequenced in a study of blood T cells in healthy people across ages. PCR was performed a second time for roughly 7 to 11 cycles using a sample-barcoded 5' primer and a J-beta primer mix. One entry per CDR3 protein, called by TCRdb with MiXCR from the 5' RACE reads. The data show about 1.6 million distinct CDR3 sequences, with about 35% seen just once and 10% to 12% held by the top ten. Specimen: blood. Receptors were obtained from a woman under 40 in good health.

This clonotype came up a few times. This chain uses TRBV2 with TRBJ2-7, with TRBD1 as a possible D gene (6 bases). V gave up 3 bases and J gave up 3 bases, with 15 bases separating them. The CDR3 totals 15 residues. Germline V CDR1 and CDR2: SNHLY, FYNNEI. The CDR3 protein is CASSEGRGDYYEQYF. CDR3 coding DNA: TGTGCCAGCAGTGAGGGCAGGGGCGATTACTACGAGCAGTACTTC.

The V gene is TRBV5-1, the J gene TRBJ2-7; D is unresolved. Germline loops: CDR1 SGHRS, CDR2 YFSETQ. This CDR3 has 15 residues. V was cut by 2 bases and J by 2 bases, with 14 bases left in between. CDR3 region: CASSFDTRNTYEQYF. CDR3 DNA: TGCGCCAGCAGCTTTGACACTCGGAACACCTACGAGCAGTACTTC.

This sequence joins TRBV3-1 and TRBJ2-1, with D hard to call. Germline CDR1 is LGHDT and CDR2 is YNNKEL (reference sequence). CDR3 length equals 17 residues. The ends were cut back, 5 bases at V and 0 bases at J, with 17 bases in the middle. CDR3 protein: CASSKKGRASSYNEQFF. CDR3 DNA sequence: TGTGCCAGCAGCAAGAAGGGAAGGGCTAGCTCCTACAATGAGCAGTTCTTC.

CDR3 bases: TGTGCCAGCAGTGTGGGACTAGCCTCCTACGAGCAGTACGTC. As protein: CASSVGLASYEQYV. This sequence joins TRBV27 and TRBJ2-7, with 9 nucleotides matching TRBD2. The CDR3 spans 14 residues. Germline CDR1 MNHEY, CDR2 SMNVEV (reference sequence). Trimming removed 5 bases from V and 0 bases from J; junction bases left unmatched: 2.

The chain has TRBV3-1 and TRBJ2-5; D could derive from TRBD1 or TRBD2 (5 bases each). This CDR3 is built from 15 residues. Germline V gene sequence: CDR1 LGHDT, CDR2 YNNKEL (reference sequence). V was cut by 4 bases and J by 0 bases, with 12 bases left in between. The CDR3 reads CASSRGPWYQETQYF. For the CDR3, the DNA is TGTGCCAGCAGCCGGGGACCTTGGTACCAAGAGACCCAGTACTTC.

About this clonotype itself: This may arise from a read error, as a much more abundant clone is one base away. The chain joins TRBV29-1 to TRBJ2-5; D gene ambiguous. The CDR3 is made up of 13 amino acids. Trimming cost V 7 bases and J 4 bases, with 16 bases left between them. Germline lookup yields CDR1 SQVTM and CDR2 ANQGSEA. Written as DNA, the CDR3 is TGCAGCGCTGATCAGCGTGCTGGAGAGACCCAGTACTTC. It specifies CSADQRAGETQYF.

This clonotype was seen only once. The rearrangement uses TRBV14 and TRBJ1-1; 7 bases align to TRBD1. Trimming at V came to 3 bases and at J to 3 bases, leaving 4 bases not matched to a gene. This CDR3 is built from 14 residues. The germline V gene encodes CDR1 SGHDN and CDR2 FVKESK. The CDR3 region is CASSQMTGYTEAFF. CDR3 coding DNA: TGTGCCAGCAGCCAGATGACAGGGTACACTGAAGCTTTCTTT. The complete variable domain, with remaining parts taken from reference TRBV14 and TRBJ1-1, reads EAGVTQFPSHSVIEKGQTVTLRCDPISGHDNLYWYRRVMGKEIKFLLHFVKESKQDESGMPNNRFLAERTGGTYSTLKVQPAELEDSGVYFCASSQMTGYTEAFFGQGTRLTVV.

In its sample, this clonotype was seen once. The chain joins TRBV20-1 to TRBJ1-1; D possibly corresponds to TRBD1 (5 bases). Trimming removed 6 bases from V and 0 bases from J, with 29 bases in between. CDR1 and CDR2 from the germline V gene are DFQATT and SNEGSKA (reference sequence). The CDR3 spans 19 residues. CDR3 bases: TGCAGTGCGGAGCCGGGCCCCGAGGCTGAGGGGTTTATGAACACTGAAGCTTTCTTT. Protein: CSAEPGPEAEGFMNTEAFF.

This clonotype has more than one count but fewer than ten. The genes are TRBV20-1 and TRBJ2-1; D is undetermined. This CDR3 contains 12 residues. Germline values: CDR1 DFQATT, CDR2 SNEGSKA (reference sequence). V gave up 6 bases and J gave up 6 bases, with 12 bases separating them. CDR3 amino acids: CSAGFRTNEQFF. The CDR3 DNA sequence: TGCAGTGCGGGGTTCCGTACCAATGAGCAGTTCTTC.

The rearrangement joins TRBV4-1 to TRBJ2-7; a possible D gene is TRBD2 (6 bases). The CDR3 consists of 15 residues. Between the trimmed V and J ends, which lost 1 base and 3 bases, there was a span of 13 bases. Germline CDR1 reads MGHRA; CDR2 reads YSYEKL. The CDR3 sequence: CASSQVVAVNYEQYF. CDR3 sequence (DNA): TGCGCCAGCAGCCAAGTCGTAGCGGTGAACTACGAGCAGTACTTC.

Comments on this clonotype: One end of the junction varies from germline; a read error may be responsible. The chain employs TRBV20-1 and TRBJ2-3; 7 bases map to TRBD1. In germline, CDR1 is DFQATT, CDR2 SNEGSKA (reference sequence). The CDR3 has 14 amino acids. This CDR3 is CNASPGGRTDTQYF. CDR3 bases: TGCAATGCTAGTCCAGGGGGACGCACAGATACGCAGTATTTT.

Note on this clonotype: It may be a read error: a sequence one base away is much more abundant. The chain recombines TRBV29-1 with TRBJ2-5; D not resolved. Germline CDR1 is SQVTM and CDR2 is ANQGSEA. The CDR3 is 12 amino acids. V was clipped by 7 bases and J by 2 bases, with 11 bases between them. Here the CDR3 DNA reads TGCAGCGCTCGGCAACTTCAAGAGACCCAGTACTTC. Translation: CSARQLQETQYF.

This clonotype was observed a handful of times. The genes are TRBV18 and TRBJ1-5; 7 bases agree with TRBD1. Germline CDR1 is KGHSH and CDR2 is LQKENI. The V gene end was trimmed by 1 base and the J gene end by 1 base; junction bases not matched to a gene: 1. There are 15 residues in the CDR3. CDR3 DNA sequence: TGTGCCAGCTCACCACACAGGGGAAGCAATCAGCCCCAGCATTTT. Translated: CASSPHRGSNQPQHF. Full variable domain (rest looked up from reference TRBV18 and TRBJ1-5): NAGVMQNPRHLVRRRGQEARLRCSPMKGHSHVYWYRQLPEEGLKFMVYLQKENIIDESGMPKERFSAEFPKEGPSILRIQQVVRGDSAAYFCASSPHRGSNQPQHFGDGTRLSIL.

J is TRBJ1-5 and V is TRBV6-6, with 9 bases identical to TRBD1. The length of the CDR3 is 15 residues. Germline V CDR1 and CDR2: MNHNY, SVGAGI (reference sequence). The V gene end was trimmed by 9 bases and the J gene end by 4 bases; junction bases not matched to a gene: 10. The DNA of the CDR3 is TGTGCCAGTTCCAACAGCGACAGGGGGAATCAGCCCCAGCATTTT. Its translation is CASSNSDRGNQPQHF.

The chain is built from TRBV11-1 and TRBJ2-1; maybe TRBD2 (7 bases). The length of the CDR3 is 21 residues. Trimming shortened V by 5 bases and J by 6 bases, and 35 bases separated the two germline ends. CDR1 and CDR2 from the germline V gene are SGHAT and FQDESV (reference sequence). In nucleotides, the CDR3 is TGTGCCAGCAGCACATGGGGGGGGCCGCCGGTGGGACTCGTCGCCCTCAATGAGCAGTTCTTC. It specifies CASSTWGGPPVGLVALNEQFF.

This clonotype was detected only a few times. The genes are TRBV10-3 and TRBJ2-7; no clear D. Germline lookup yields CDR1 ENHRY and CDR2 SYGVKD. Between the trimmed V and J ends, which lost 0 bases and 0 bases, there was a span of 15 bases. There are 17 residues in the CDR3. DNA of the CDR3: TGTGCCATCAGTGAGTCGTTCGACATCGAAAGCTCCTACGAGCAGTACTTC. Translation gives CAISESFDIESSYEQYF.

This clonotype showed up just a few times. The V gene is TRBV29-1, the J gene TRBJ1-1; possible D gene TRBD1, 5 bases. The germline V and J ends were trimmed by 6 bases and 4 bases, with 18 bases remaining between them. The CDR3 extends over 14 amino acids. Germline-derived CDR1 and CDR2 are SQVTM and ANQGSEA. The CDR3 DNA reads as TGCAGCGTCGTCCGGGACTCTCTAGGCACTGAAGCTTTCTTT. Translated: CSVVRDSLGTEAFF.